The rows below give T cell receptor beta chains drawn from one sample of a study of cytomegalovirus exposure and HLA in healthy donors. Produced via immunoSEQ multiplex PCR; TCRdb's table is partial and in-frame only. The data contain about 160,000 clones, 60% to 75% of them singletons. The sequenced material came from PBMCs. Every receptor here comes from a woman in her fifties or sixties in good health and CMV-seropositive. Both conserved end residues are part of each CDR3. The D gene is left open where the match is weak. The size of a clone is reported for some rows only, either as once, few or many, or as a class for expanded clones.

cdr3_nt cdr3_aa clone_size j_call v_call d_call
TGCGCCACCACCAGGGTGGGCTATGGCTACACCTTC CATTRVGYGYTF . TRBJ1-2 TRBV23-1 .
TGCAGTGCTAACCGACAGGGGAATGCTTTCTTT CSANRQGNAFF once TRBJ1-1 TRBV20-1 TRBD1
TGTGCCAGCAGCGCTACAGTTGAAGCTTTCTTT CASSATVEAFF . TRBJ1-1 TRBV5-6 .
TGCGCCAGCAGTGACCGGGACAGGGCTAATCAGCCCCAGCATTTT CASSDRDRANQPQHF . TRBJ1-5 TRBV10-2 TRBD1
TGTGCCAGTAGTATAAATGGAGTGGGTCAGCCCCAGCATTTT CASSINGVGQPQHF . TRBJ1-5 TRBV19 .
TGTGCCAGCACCACTTATAGCAATCAGCCCCAGCATTTT CASTTYSNQPQHF once TRBJ1-5 TRBV2 .
TGTGCCAGCAGTTTAGGCCCCCGGGGGGGGCGTAACAATGAGCAGTTCTTC CASSLGPRGGRNNEQFF . TRBJ2-1 TRBV27 TRBD2
TGCGCCAGCAGCTTGAGCCTGGAGGGCTACACCTTC CASSLSLEGYTF . TRBJ1-2 TRBV5-1 .
TGTGCCATCACCGGGACAGCAGCCTTATATGGCTACACCTTC CAITGTAALYGYTF . TRBJ1-2 TRBV10-3 TRBD1
TGTGCCAGCAGCGCAGGACAAAACTATGGCTACACCTTC CASSAGQNYGYTF . TRBJ1-2 TRBV2 .
TGTGCCGGAAGGGACAGAGACTACGAGCAGTACTTC CAGRDRDYEQYF . TRBJ2-7 TRBV2 TRBD1
TGTGCCAGCAGCTTGTACAGAAAGAACTATGGCTACACCTTC CASSLYRKNYGYTF once TRBJ1-2 TRBV5-6 .
TGTGCCAGCAGCTTGCCAGGGATCGCCCACACCTTC CASSLPGIAHTF . TRBJ1-2 TRBV5-4 .
TGTGCCAGCAAGCCGAGCATGGGCGCGCAGTATTTT CASKPSMGAQYF . TRBJ2-3 TRBV6-1 .
TGTGCCAGCAGTGTAAATACAGGGGGCTCCCTCTATGGCTACACCTTC CASSVNTGGSLYGYTF few TRBJ1-2 TRBV6-1 TRBD1
TGTGCCAGCAGCTTGTTCGAGTCGGGGTACTATGGCTACACCTTC CASSLFESGYYGYTF . TRBJ1-2 TRBV5-6 .
TGCGCCAGCAGCTTGTCGGAGACCCAGTACTTC CASSLSETQYF few TRBJ2-5 TRBV5-1 .
TGCGCCAGCAGTGAAACCGACAGCGAAGCAGCCGGGGAGCTGTTTTTT CASSETDSEAAGELFF . TRBJ2-2 TRBV10-1 .
TGCGCCAGCAGCCAACTTACAGGGGGAGCTAATGAAAAACTGTTTTTT CASSQLTGGANEKLFF few TRBJ1-4 TRBV4-1 TRBD1
TGTGCCTGGAGTACTCGGGGAATTAGCAATCAGCCCCAGCATTTT CAWSTRGISNQPQHF . TRBJ1-5 TRBV30 .
TGTGCCAGCAGCTCAAATCCGGGACAGCATAAAGAGACCCAGTACTTC CASSSNPGQHKETQYF . TRBJ2-5 TRBV7-8 TRBD1
TGTGCCAGCAGCCCAGGGACAACAACTAATGAAAAACTGTTTTTT CASSPGTTTNEKLFF . TRBJ1-4 TRBV7-9 .
TGTGCCTGGAACACAGGGGGTGGCTACACCTTC CAWNTGGGYTF . TRBJ1-2 TRBV30 TRBD1
TGTGCCAGCAGTGAGACAGGGGAGGACTATGGCTACACCTTC CASSETGEDYGYTF . TRBJ1-2 TRBV2 TRBD1